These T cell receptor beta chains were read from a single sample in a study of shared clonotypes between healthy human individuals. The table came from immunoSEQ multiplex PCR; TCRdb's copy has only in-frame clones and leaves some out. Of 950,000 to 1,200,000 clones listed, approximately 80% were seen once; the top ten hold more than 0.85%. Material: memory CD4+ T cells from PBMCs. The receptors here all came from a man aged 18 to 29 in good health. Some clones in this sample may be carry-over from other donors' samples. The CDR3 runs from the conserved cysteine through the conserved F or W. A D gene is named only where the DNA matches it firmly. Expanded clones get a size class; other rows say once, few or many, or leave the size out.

TGTGCCAGCAACCCGACTAGCGGGAGCCTCACCGGGGAGCTGTTTTTT	CASNPTSGSLTGELFF	many	TRBD2	TRBV5-6	TRBJ2-2
TGTGCCAGCAGTTTTGGACTGGCCGATGGCACAGATACGCAGTATTTT	CASSFGLADGTDTQYF	.	.	TRBV11-2	TRBJ2-3
TGTGCCAGCAGTGATGTCATGGTCGGCACTGAAGCTTTCTTT	CASSDVMVGTEAFF	.	.	TRBV2	TRBJ1-1
TGTGCCACCAGCAGAGGGGAGGCTTTTTCCTCAGAGCAGTTCTTC	CATSRGEAFSSEQFF	.	.	TRBV15	TRBJ2-1
TGTGCCAGCAGCCTGGGACTAGCGGGCTTGAATGAGCAGTTCTTC	CASSLGLAGLNEQFF	.	TRBD2	TRBV7-3	TRBJ2-1
TGTGCCAGCAGTTTCGGCAGGAGGGGGGCTTATGGCTACACCTTC	CASSFGRRGAYGYTF	once	.	TRBV28	TRBJ1-2
TGTGAAAAAGTAGCGGGAGGTACCACCGGGGAGCTGTTTTTT	CEKVAGGTTGELFF	.	TRBD2	TRBV27	TRBJ2-2
TGTGCCAGTCGAATGGATCCTCGCACAGATACGCAGTATTTT	CASRMDPRTDTQYF	.	.	TRBV19	TRBJ2-3
TGTGCCAGCAGTCCCAGGACAGGGCGAAACACCATATATTTT	CASSPRTGRNTIYF	.	TRBD1	TRBV7-2	TRBJ1-3
TGCGCCAGCAGCTGGGGGACTAGCGGGATAGGTGAGCAGTTCTTC	CASSWGTSGIGEQFF	.	TRBD2	TRBV5-1	TRBJ2-1
TGTGCCAGCAGAAGGGGGTGGGAAAAACTGTTTTTT	CASRRGWEKLFF	once	.	TRBV2	TRBJ1-4
TGCGCCAGCAGCCAGTCCCCAGCGGGAGCCCAGTACTTC	CASSQSPAGAQYF	.	TRBD2	TRBV4-1	TRBJ2-5
TGCGCCAGCAACCCCCCATCGGCCCTGAGGGAGACCCAGTACTTC	CASNPPSALRETQYF	.	.	TRBV5-1	TRBJ2-5
TGTGCCAGCAGGGGGGTAGAGACCCAGTACTTC	CASRGVETQYF	.	.	TRBV2	TRBJ2-5
TGTGCCAGCAGCACCACTTACCCGAACACCGGGGAGCTGTTTTTT	CASSTTYPNTGELFF	.	.	TRBV11-3	TRBJ2-2
TGTGCAAGTCGCCCACCGGACAGGGGGCGCGGATACCACACCTTC	CASRPPDRGRGYHTF	.	.	TRBV12-2	TRBJ1-2
TGTGCCAGCAGCACCTCACAGGGAAAGTACTATGGCTACACCTTC	CASSTSQGKYYGYTF	.	.	TRBV27	TRBJ1-2
TGTGCCAGCACCATCCTGAGCGGGAGGACCGGGGAGCTGTTTTTT	CASTILSGRTGELFF	few	TRBD2	TRBV2	TRBJ2-2
TGCGCCAGCAGCCAAGAAATTGGGACAGGTTTTTATGGCTACACCTTC	CASSQEIGTGFYGYTF	.	TRBD1	TRBV4-1	TRBJ1-2
TGTGCCAGCAGCTTTGGCTTCCTTCGGAATGAGCAGTTCTTC	CASSFGFLRNEQFF	.	.	TRBV11-1	TRBJ2-1
TGTGCCAGCAGTTACTCGACCGGGGGTCAGGGTATTCAGTACTTC	CASSYSTGGQGIQYF	once	.	TRBV6-5	TRBJ2-4
TGTGCCAGTACCACGGGCAATCAGCCCCAGCATTTT	CASTTGNQPQHF	.	.	TRBV28	TRBJ1-5
TGTGCCAGCAGGAGGGGACAGGGGTTCTTGTACGAGCAGTACTTC	CASRRGQGFLYEQYF	.	TRBD1	TRBV5-4	TRBJ2-7
TGCGCCAGCAGCCTCAGCGGGGGACGAGGGGAGACCCAGTACTTC	CASSLSGGRGETQYF	.	TRBD2	TRBV5-1	TRBJ2-5
TGTGCCAGCAGCAACCGGGACAGGGGAGGGTATGAGCAGTTCTTC	CASSNRDRGGYEQFF	.	TRBD1	TRBV7-9	TRBJ2-1
TGTGCCAGCAGGTACCGGGACTCTCCCTACAATGAGCAGTTCTTC	CASRYRDSPYNEQFF	.	.	TRBV6-5	TRBJ2-1
TGTGCCAGCGGATTCGATGGAAATCAGCCCCAGCATTTT	CASGFDGNQPQHF	.	.	TRBV6-5	TRBJ1-5
TGTGCCAGCAGCGTAAGTGGGGACTCCGGAGAGACCCAGTACTTC	CASSVSGDSGETQYF	few	.	TRBV9	TRBJ2-5
TGTGCCTCTTCAGGGGGCAGGGGTGGTGAAGCTTTCTTT	CASSGGRGGEAFF	few	TRBD1	TRBV30	TRBJ1-1
TGCGCCAGCAGCCCCCCATGGGGACCGAACACCGGGGAGCTGTTTTTT	CASSPPWGPNTGELFF	.	.	TRBV5-1	TRBJ2-2
TGTGCCAGTAGTATGGAGGGGGAAAGCAATCAGCCCCAGCATTTT	CASSMEGESNQPQHF	.	.	TRBV19	TRBJ1-5
TGTGCCAGCAGCCCCATCGCGACTAGCGGGAGAGGTGAGCAGTTCTTC	CASSPIATSGRGEQFF	once	TRBD2	TRBV7-9	TRBJ2-1
TGTGCCAGTAGTGACAGGGGGCGACTGAACACTGAAGCTTTCTTT	CASSDRGRLNTEAFF	.	TRBD1	TRBV19	TRBJ1-1
TGTGCCAGCACAGTCAGTCAAGAGACCCAGTACTTC	CASTVSQETQYF	.	.	TRBV6-8	TRBJ2-5
TGTGCCAGCAGCGCCGGACTAGCGGGAGGGGGAAGGAATGAGCAGTTCTTC	CASSAGLAGGGRNEQFF	.	TRBD2	TRBV9	TRBJ2-1
TGTGCCAGCAGCCTCGGACTAGGGGGGAGGCCTGGTGAGCAGTTCTTC	CASSLGLGGRPGEQFF	few	.	TRBV11-3	TRBJ2-1
TGTGCCAGCAGTTTTTGGGGAGAAGATACCCGTCCCCAAGAGACCCAGTACTTC	CASSFWGEDTRPQETQYF	.	.	TRBV28	TRBJ2-5
TGTGCCAGCAGTTTCCGGGAGGGCCTGAATGAGCAGTTCTTC	CASSFREGLNEQFF	.	TRBD2	TRBV28	TRBJ2-1
TGTGCCAGCAGCCAAGTGACAGATGGAAACACCATATATTTT	CASSQVTDGNTIYF	.	.	TRBV14	TRBJ1-3
TGTGCCAGCAGCGTAGGCAGGGTGATCTACCAAGAGACCCAGTACTTC	CASSVGRVIYQETQYF	.	.	TRBV9	TRBJ2-5
TGTGCCAGCAGCCACAGGGCCTCACTAGAAGCTTTCTTT	CASSHRASLEAFF	few	.	TRBV7-9	TRBJ1-1
TGTGCCAGCAGCGTAGCTCAAGGACAGGGGGGCTATGGCTACACCTTC	CASSVAQGQGGYGYTF	.	TRBD1	TRBV9	TRBJ1-2
TGTGCCAGTAGTATCGGCCGTCTAGCGGGAATATACGAGCAGTACTTC	CASSIGRLAGIYEQYF	.	TRBD2	TRBV19	TRBJ2-7
TGCGCCAGCAGCCAAGTAGAAGGCAGGAAAGAGACCCAGTACTTC	CASSQVEGRKETQYF	.	.	TRBV4-1	TRBJ2-5
TGTGCCAGCAGCTCAGCCACGGGCACAGATACGCAGTATTTT	CASSSATGTDTQYF	.	.	TRBV9	TRBJ2-3
TGTGCCAGTAGTATGAGGTCCCAGCCCCAGCATTTT	CASSMRSQPQHF	.	.	TRBV19	TRBJ1-5
TGTGCCAGCAGCTTAGGTGGTTCCGGGTACACCGGGGAGCTGTTTTTT	CASSLGGSGYTGELFF	once	.	TRBV7-2	TRBJ2-2
TGTGCCAGCAGCTTAGAGGATGAGCAGTTCTTC	CASSLEDEQFF	once	.	TRBV11-2	TRBJ2-1
TGTGCCAGCAGCTTCCTGGCTGGGAACACTGAAGCTTTCTTT	CASSFLAGNTEAFF	.	.	TRBV7-8	TRBJ1-1
TGTGCCAGCAGCTTAGGACGAGCAACTAATGAAAAACTGTTTTTT	CASSLGRATNEKLFF	once	.	TRBV7-9	TRBJ1-4